The text below deals with one T cell receptor beta chain. Its specificity is unknown. This sample also contains other DNA sequences that code for the same CDR3. Unsorted material relied on tens of millions of PBMCs as the source of genomic DNA. This CDR3 contains 13 residues. V lost 4 bases, J lost 6 bases, and 9 bases lay in between. Looked up from germline, CDR1 is SEHNR and CDR2 is FQNEAQ (reference sequence). This record comes from a study of shared clonotypes between healthy human individuals. Study conclusions and caveats: There were few donors, and this limited the genetic and exposure-history diversity represented.

Evenly divided among several immunoSEQ plates was the genomic DNA of each subset. Data came from immunoSEQ multiplex PCR; TCRdb stores just in-frame clones and leaves some out. The data hold over 400,000 clones, with over 70% observed a single time. Sequencing was done on a sample of PBMCs. The chain combines TRBV7-9 with TRBJ2-2; D remains unclear. The receptor's source is a woman aged 40-49 years in good health. Some clones in this sample may be carry-over from other donors' samples. The CDR3 sequence is CASSSQAPGELFF. In DNA, the CDR3 is TGTGCCAGCAGCTCCCAGGCGCCCGGGGAGCTGTTTTTT.